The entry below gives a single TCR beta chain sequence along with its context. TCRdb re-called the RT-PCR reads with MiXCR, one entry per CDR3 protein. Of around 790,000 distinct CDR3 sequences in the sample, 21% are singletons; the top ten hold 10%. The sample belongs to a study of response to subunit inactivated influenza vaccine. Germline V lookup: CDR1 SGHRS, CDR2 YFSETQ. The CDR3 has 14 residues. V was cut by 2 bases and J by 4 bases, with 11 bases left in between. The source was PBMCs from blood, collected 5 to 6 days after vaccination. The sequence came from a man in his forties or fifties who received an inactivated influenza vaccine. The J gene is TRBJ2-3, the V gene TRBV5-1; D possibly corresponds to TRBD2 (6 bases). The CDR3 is CASSLGQRADTQYF. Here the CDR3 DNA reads TGCGCCAGCAGCTTAGGTCAGCGGGCAGATACGCAGTATTTT.